This is a list of T cell receptor beta chains from one sample in a study of T cell repertoires in cytomegalovirus infection. MiXCR was run by TCRdb on the reads, yielding one entry per CDR3 protein. The profile shows about 740,000 distinct CDR3 sequences, approximately 34% of them singletons. The sequenced sample was PBMCs. Receptor source: a human donor in good health (CMV status not recorded). Some clones in this sample may be carry-over from other donors' samples. Both conserved end residues are part of each CDR3.

CDR3aa	v_gene	j_gene
CSVARREGGQETQYF	TRBV29-1	TRBJ2-5
CASSFPARRNSGELTTNEKLFF	TRBV28	TRBJ1-4
CASSLGVAGVLHEKFF	TRBV7-8	TRBJ2-1
CASSQDPQTSGRAGQETQYF	TRBV14	TRBJ2-5
CASSVGAYIQYF	TRBV11-2	TRBJ2-4
CASSAWDRGRDTQYF	TRBV2	TRBJ2-3
CASSENLVDRLNTEAFF	TRBV2	TRBJ1-1
CASSSGLAGTSDTQYF	TRBV7-9	TRBJ2-3
CASSFGNQGRQPQHF	TRBV12-3/TRBV12-4	TRBJ1-5
CASSLSVSYEQYF	TRBV7-9	TRBJ2-7
CASSFSGGANVLTF	TRBV7-9	TRBJ2-6
CASSVLAGGGNEQFF	TRBV12-3/TRBV12-4	TRBJ2-1
CASSPGTQTAQYF	TRBV28	TRBJ2-7
CASSLVQGSPLHF	TRBV7-8	TRBJ1-6
CASSLSGRAENQPQHF	TRBV28	TRBJ1-5
CASSLDSGAGQPQHF	TRBV7-6	TRBJ1-5
CASKRTVSNQPQHF	TRBV19	TRBJ1-5
CASSHGTGGFYEQYF	TRBV7-9	TRBJ2-7
CASSSRRTGELCF	TRBV7-2	TRBJ2-2
CAYSTTDTQYF	TRBV30	TRBJ2-3
CASSFGSTMRQFF	TRBV27	TRBJ2-1
CASSLMGQGEPGNTIYF	TRBV7-3	TRBJ1-3
CASSPGTVGTQYF	TRBV5-1	TRBJ2-5
CSAPGQGDMHTEAFF	TRBV20-1	TRBJ1-1
CASSLGTGRYNEQFF	TRBV7-2	TRBJ2-1
CASSLALPGGYTF	TRBV7-9	TRBJ1-2
CASSFDPRNSDRENTGELFF	TRBV7-6	TRBJ2-2
CASSLARSKGSNQPQHF	TRBV7-8	TRBJ1-5
CASSVDPSGSYEQYF	TRBV9	TRBJ2-7
CASSGGTGGNYGYTF	TRBV27	TRBJ1-2
CASSLVQDTYQETQYF	TRBV5-6	TRBJ2-5
CASSDGAEQGSYNEQFF	TRBV25-1	TRBJ2-1
CASSLGVVGSSYNSPLHF	TRBV7-8	TRBJ1-6
CASSPGRGLSGANVLTF	TRBV7-9	TRBJ2-6
CASSLTPGAQMNTEAFF	TRBV12-3/TRBV12-4	TRBJ1-1
CASGPYFPGTGGWNEQFF	TRBV27	TRBJ2-1
CASSAGQGPYNEQFF	TRBV11-2	TRBJ2-1
CASIAGASGNTIYF	TRBV19	TRBJ1-3
CASSGDIGSEQPQHF	TRBV28	TRBJ1-5
CASSLGFSVGTEAFF	TRBV12-3/TRBV12-4	TRBJ1-1
CASSFTSTPRGYGYTF	TRBV6-6	TRBJ1-2
CSVEGTSGSTPWSYNEQFF	TRBV29-1	TRBJ2-1
CASSFAGGAQYF	TRBV5-1	TRBJ2-5
CASSSLKGGTEAFF	TRBV12-3/TRBV12-4	TRBJ1-1
CASSPRAGNTGELFF	TRBV19	TRBJ2-2
CATSRDWVDTGSYNSPLHF	TRBV15	TRBJ1-6
CASSLDRGGAYEQYF	TRBV7-9	TRBJ2-7
CASSGGPSGSYEQYF	TRBV7-2	TRBJ2-7
CASSRTGTINNEQFF	TRBV6-1	TRBJ2-1
CASSLGGQVPLHEQYF	TRBV28	TRBJ2-7
CASSPLRFGRLAGVIETQYF	TRBV18	TRBJ2-5